Below, one T cell receptor beta chain is given with its context. Its antigen is not identified. Generated by immunoSEQ multiplex PCR, the TCRdb table keeps only in-frame clones and is missing some. The sample comprises some 170,000 clones, over 85% of which are singletons, and about 1% rests with the top ten. These data come from a study of T cell responses to AZD1222 COVID-19 vaccine. General observations from the study: Among AZD1222 vaccinees, only six or seven were seropositive at baseline. Spike-specific TCR breadth and depth both grew after two AZD1222 doses. Clonal diversity was possibly underestimated; the donors were predominantly white British and more often female.

The clonotype was recovered from an adult who received the MenACWY meningococcal vaccine as a control. This specimen consisted of peripheral blood, obtained 28 days after the second dose of the MenACWY control vaccine.

The CDR3 here is CASRLTGASGELFF. As DNA, the CDR3 is TGCGCCAGCAGGTTAACGGGGGCATCCGGGGAGCTGTTTTTT. The chain links TRBV5-1 to TRBJ2-2; D is tentatively TRBD1 or TRBD2 (6 bases each). The germline CDR1 and CDR2 sequences are SGHRS and YFSETQ. The CDR3 totals 14 residues. With 5 bases removed from V and 6 bases from J, the gap between germline ends came to 14 bases.